One and the same sample provided the 23 T cell receptor beta chains below, sequenced in a study of technical replicates of blood from several donors. TCRdb keeps only in-frame clones here, not all; method: immunoSEQ multiplex PCR. The sample lists around 100,000 clones; around 96% were seen once. Sequenced input: T cells isolated from PBMCs. The receptors come from a human donor in good health.

The V call is TRBV5-1, the J call TRBJ1-3; D is possibly TRBD1 (6 bases). Germline CDR1 reads SGHRS; CDR2 reads YFSETQ. V shed 4 bases and J shed 2 bases, with 13 bases lying between them. CDR3 length equals 15 residues. This chain's CDR3 is CASSLETGAGNTIYF. CDR3 nucleotides: TGCGCCAGCAGCCTGGAGACAGGAGCTGGAAACACCATATATTTT.

The chain uses TRBV15 and TRBJ2-5; the D gene is possibly TRBD2 (5 bases). The CDR3 runs 13 residues. With 1 base removed from V and 5 bases from J, the gap between germline ends came to 8 bases. Germline loops: CDR1 LNHNV, CDR2 YYDKDF (reference sequence). CDR3 loop: CATSRGPGETQYF. The CDR3 DNA is TGTGCCACCAGCAGAGGCCCGGGGGAGACCCAGTACTTC.

The genes are TRBV5-4 and TRBJ2-5; 7 positions match TRBD1. The J call may not be correct, given that the DNA end is closer to TRBJ2-7. CDR3 size: 14 residues. Germline V CDR1 and CDR2: SGHNT, YYREEE (reference sequence). CDR3 nucleotides: TGTGCCAGCAGCCCTACAGACAGGGTCCACGAGCAGTACTTC. This codes for CASSPTDRVHEQYF.

V usage is TRBV13 and J usage is TRBJ2-5; TRBD1 matches 8 bases. This CDR3 spans 14 amino acids. V lost 0 bases and J lost 10; bases outside the gene matches: 7. The germline V gene has CDR1 PRHDT and CDR2 FYEKMQ (reference sequence). Here the CDR3 reads CASSLGLDRVNQYF. The CDR3 DNA follows: TGTGCCAGCAGCTTAGGCTTGGACAGGGTGAACCAGTACTTC.

The chain joins TRBV6-1 to TRBJ2-7, with D perhaps TRBD2 (5 bases). Germline V gives CDR1 MNHNS, CDR2 SASEGT. Trimming left V 1 base short and J 4 bases short, with 8 bases between. The CDR3 has 13 residues. CDR3 residues: CASSEGGDYEQYF. The CDR3 bases are TGTGCCAGCAGTGAAGGGGGAGATTACGAGCAGTACTTC.

V and J are TRBV6-6 and TRBJ1-2; TRBD1 matches 7 bases. V shed 5 bases and J 2 bases; nucleotides not matched to a gene: 2. The germline gives CDR1 MNHNY, CDR2 SVGAGI (reference sequence). The CDR3 extends over 13 amino acids. The DNA for the CDR3 is TGTGCCAGCAGTGAGACAGGGAACTATGGCTACACCTTC. Translating gives CASSETGNYGYTF.

The chain couples TRBV9 to TRBJ1-5; 7 bases are a match to TRBD1. The CDR3 totals 16 residues. Germline V gene data show CDR1 as SGDLS and CDR2 as YYNGEE. The V and J ends lost 3 bases and 2 bases, in that order; junction bases with no gene match: 8. The CDR3: CASSASPGTGNQPQHF. The CDR3 DNA follows: TGTGCCAGCAGCGCATCCCCCGGGACAGGCAATCAGCCCCAGCATTTT.

Comment on this clone: The junction differs from germline at one of its ends, possibly a read error. The genes are TRBV4-1 and TRBJ2-7; 14 bases match TRBD2. The germline CDR1 and CDR2 sequences are MGHRA and YSYEKL. This CDR3 region has 17 residues. Written as DNA, the CDR3 is TGCGCCAGCAGCCAGGGGACTAGCGGGAGTTTTGGTTACGGGCAGTACTTC. It yields the protein CASSQGTSGSFGYGQYF.

This chain uses TRBV7-2 with TRBJ2-2; D is unclear. This CDR3 is 13 amino acids long. Between the trimmed V and J ends, which lost 1 base and 6 bases, there was a span of 6 bases. Germline values: CDR1 SGHTA, CDR2 FQGNSA. The CDR3 nucleotides are TGTGCCAGCAGCTTAGTAGAGCCCGGGGAGCTGTTTTTT. Its protein is CASSLVEPGELFF. Complete variable domain (other parts from reference TRBV7-2 and TRBJ2-2): GAGVSQSPSNKVTEKGKDVELRCDPISGHTALYWYRQSLGQGLEFLIYFQGNSAPDKSGLPSDRFSAERTGGSVSTLTIQRTQQEDSAVYLCASSLVEPGELFFGEGSRLTVL.

The chain combines TRBV10-3 with TRBJ2-1; 9 bases agree with TRBD1. CDR1 is ENHRY, CDR2 SYGVKD, per germline. This CDR3 is built from 13 residues. The V and J ends lost 5 bases and 10 bases, in that order; junction bases with no gene match: 6. CDR3 in DNA: TGTGCCATCAGTACCGGGACAGGGAAAGAGCAGTTCTTC. This sequence encodes CAISTGTGKEQFF.

The V call is TRBV5-1, the J call TRBJ1-1; D gene uncertain. Germline assignment: CDR1 SGHRS and CDR2 YFSETQ. Trimming took 1 base from V and 2 from J, leaving 6 bases between them. CDR3 size: 13 residues. CDR3 amino acids: CASSLSFNTEAFF. The CDR3 nucleotides are TGCGCCAGCAGCTTGAGCTTTAACACTGAAGCTTTCTTT. The whole variable domain, filled in from reference TRBV5-1 and TRBJ1-1, reads KAGVTQTPRYLIKTRGQQVTLSCSPISGHRSVSWYQQTPGQGLQFLFEYFSETQRNKGNFPGRFSGRQFSNSRSEMNVSTLELGDSALYLCASSLSFNTEAFFGQGTRLTVV.

Worth noting for this clone: The sample carries other DNA sequences with the same CDR3. CDR3 amino acids: CASNRGGSGKNIQYF. In nucleotides, the CDR3 is TGTGCCAGCAACCGAGGCGGTAGCGGCAAAAACATTCAGTACTTC. The rearrangement links TRBV6-1 to TRBJ2-4, with D possibly being TRBD2 (6 bases). The V and J ends lost 7 bases and 3 bases respectively, with 16 bases between them. CDR1 is MNHNS, CDR2 SASEGT, per germline. This CDR3 spans 15 amino acids.

The chain joins TRBV28 to TRBJ1-2; 8 bases match TRBD1. The V gene end was trimmed by 5 bases and the J gene end by 2 bases; junction bases not matched to a gene: 4. The CDR3 is 14 amino acids. CDR1 is MDHEN and CDR2 is SYDVKM in the germline V gene. This chain's CDR3 is CASSPGGANYGYTF. In DNA, the CDR3 is TGTGCCAGCAGTCCAGGGGGCGCGAACTATGGCTACACCTTC.

V usage is TRBV7-2 and J usage is TRBJ2-3, with D unclear. The CDR3 loop spans 14 amino acids. Germline lookup yields CDR1 SGHTA and CDR2 FQGNSA. The V gene lost 1 base and the J gene lost 4 bases, with 9 bases spanning the gap. Here the CDR3 DNA reads TGTGCCAGCAGCTTAGAAGTGGCGGCAGATACGCAGTATTTT. Translating it yields CASSLEVAADTQYF.

The chain uses TRBV28 and TRBJ2-3; 11 bases agree with TRBD2. V dropped 5 bases and J dropped 3; count of bases not matched to a gene: 7. The CDR3 runs to 16 residues. Germline V gene lookup returns CDR1 MDHEN and CDR2 SYDVKM. The CDR3 loop is CASSAVLAGVTDTQYF. DNA of the CDR3: TGTGCCAGCAGTGCAGTACTAGCGGGAGTTACAGATACGCAGTATTTT.

This sequence joins TRBV10-3 and TRBJ2-7; TRBD2 matches 10 bases. After removal of 9 bases from V and 5 bases from J, the junction contained 10 bases not matched to a gene. The CDR3 runs 14 residues. The germline V gene has CDR1 ENHRY and CDR2 SYGVKD. CDR3: CAINSGLAENEQYF. The CDR3 DNA sequence: TGTGCCATAAATTCCGGACTAGCGGAAAACGAGCAGTACTTC.

The CDR3 nucleotides are TGCGCCAGCAGCTCGGAACCGGGACAGGGGTACATGAACACTGAAGCTTTCTTT. Its protein is CASSSEPGQGYMNTEAFF. V gene TRBV5-1 combines with J gene TRBJ1-1, with 10 bases fitting TRBD1. Germline V gene sequence: CDR1 SGHRS, CDR2 YFSETQ. Trimming cost V 3 bases and J 0 bases; bases outside gene matches: 11. This CDR3 is built from 18 residues.

The gene calls are TRBV6-1 and TRBJ2-1; the D gene is possibly TRBD2 (7 bases). This CDR3 is built from 15 residues. Germline lookup yields CDR1 MNHNS and CDR2 SASEGT. Trimming took off 8 bases at V and 15 bases at J, with 29 bases between the two ends. CDR3 DNA: TGTGCCAGCGATGGGGGGGGGCCGGAAAGACGCGGGCGGTTCTTC. Its protein is CASDGGGPERRGRFF.

This chain links TRBV11-2 with TRBJ2-5; TRBD2 matches 7 bases. The trim removed 5 bases at V and 5 bases at J, leaving 14 bases unmatched. CDR1 SGHAT and CDR2 FQNNGV come from the germline V gene. The CDR3 covers 16 residues. CDR3 sequence reads: CASSLNVAGVWETQYF. CDR3 DNA sequence: TGTGCCAGCAGCCTAAACGTCGCGGGAGTCTGGGAGACCCAGTACTTC.

The chain combines TRBV6-6 with TRBJ1-6; maybe TRBD1 (6 bases). CDR3 length: 15 amino acids. Germline assignment: CDR1 MNHNY and CDR2 SVGAGI (reference sequence). With 6 bases removed from V and 5 bases from J, the gap between germline ends came to 14 bases. In DNA form, the CDR3 reads TGTGCCAGCAGAGGTCGGACAGCAGATAATTCACCCCTCCACTTT. This translates into CASRGRTADNSPLHF.

V usage is TRBV20-1 and J usage is TRBJ2-7, with D possibly TRBD2 on 5 matching bases. There are 10 residues in the CDR3. Trimming cost V 6 bases and J 9 bases, with 12 bases left between them. The V gene's germline CDR1 is DFQATT and CDR2 SNEGSKA (reference sequence). CDR3 sequence (DNA): TGCAGTGCCGGTGAGGCGGGGCAGTACTTC. Translating gives CSAGEAGQYF.

The V gene is TRBV6-5, the J gene TRBJ1-1, with D perhaps TRBD1 (6 bases). Germline V gene data show CDR1 as MNHEY and CDR2 as SVGAGI. The V end lost 0 bases, the J end lost 8 bases, and 16 bases lay between the germline ends. The CDR3 spans 15 residues. The CDR3 sequence: CASSYSIGRGSEAFF. CDR3 bases: TGTGCCAGCAGTTACTCGATAGGCAGGGGATCGGAAGCTTTCTTT.

The chain combines TRBV10-3 with TRBJ1-3, with D unclear. Trimming removed 3 bases from V and 4 bases from J, with 10 bases in between. The germline V gene has CDR1 ENHRY and CDR2 SYGVKD. The CDR3 length is 14 residues. CDR3 sequence: CAISDPGLGNTIYF. The CDR3 DNA follows: TGTGCCATCAGTGACCCCGGACTGGGAAACACCATATATTTT.